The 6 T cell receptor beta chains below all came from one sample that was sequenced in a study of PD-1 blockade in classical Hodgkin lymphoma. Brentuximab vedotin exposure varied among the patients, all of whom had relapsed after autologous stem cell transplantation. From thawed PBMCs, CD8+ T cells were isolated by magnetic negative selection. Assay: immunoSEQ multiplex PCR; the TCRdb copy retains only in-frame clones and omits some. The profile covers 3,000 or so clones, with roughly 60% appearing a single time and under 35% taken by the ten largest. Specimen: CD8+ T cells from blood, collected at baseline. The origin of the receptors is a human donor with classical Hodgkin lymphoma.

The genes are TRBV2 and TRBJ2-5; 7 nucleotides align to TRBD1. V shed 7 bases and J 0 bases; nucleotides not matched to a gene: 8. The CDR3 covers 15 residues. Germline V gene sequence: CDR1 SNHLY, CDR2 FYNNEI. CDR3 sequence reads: CASKGTAPYQETQYF. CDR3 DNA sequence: TGTGCCAGCAAAGGGACAGCTCCGTACCAAGAGACCCAGTACTTC.

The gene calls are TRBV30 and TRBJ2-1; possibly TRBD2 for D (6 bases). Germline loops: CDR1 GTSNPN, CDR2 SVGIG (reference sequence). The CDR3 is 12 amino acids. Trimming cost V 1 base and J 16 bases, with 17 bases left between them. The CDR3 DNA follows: TGTGCCTGGAGTGGACTAGATTTGGCCAAATTCTTC. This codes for CAWSGLDLAKFF.

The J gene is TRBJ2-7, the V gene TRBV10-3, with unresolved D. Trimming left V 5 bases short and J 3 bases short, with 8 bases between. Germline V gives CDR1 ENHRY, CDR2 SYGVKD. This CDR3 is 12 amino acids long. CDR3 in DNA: TGTGCCATCAGTTCCTCGGGCTACGAGCAGTACTTC. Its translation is CAISSSGYEQYF.

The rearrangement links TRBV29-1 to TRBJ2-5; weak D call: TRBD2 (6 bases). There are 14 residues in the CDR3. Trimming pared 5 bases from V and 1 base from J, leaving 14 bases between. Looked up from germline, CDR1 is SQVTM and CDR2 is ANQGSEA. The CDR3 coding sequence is TGCAGCGTTTGGGGGGAGATCTTCCAAGAGACCCAGTACTTC. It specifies CSVWGEIFQETQYF.

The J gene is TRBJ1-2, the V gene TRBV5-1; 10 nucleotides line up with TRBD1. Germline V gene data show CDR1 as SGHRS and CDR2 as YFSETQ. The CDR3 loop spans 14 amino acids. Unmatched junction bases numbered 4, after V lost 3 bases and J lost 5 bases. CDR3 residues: CASSWDRGGYGYTF. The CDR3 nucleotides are TGCGCCAGCAGCTGGGACAGGGGAGGGTATGGCTACACCTTC.

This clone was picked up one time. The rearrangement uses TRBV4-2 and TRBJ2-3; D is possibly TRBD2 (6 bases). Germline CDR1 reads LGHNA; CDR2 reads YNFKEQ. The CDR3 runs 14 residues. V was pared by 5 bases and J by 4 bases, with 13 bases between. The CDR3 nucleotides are TGTGCCAGCAGCGGGAACGCGGGGCCAGATACGCAGTATTTT. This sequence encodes CASSGNAGPDTQYF.